These T cell receptor beta chains were read from a single sample in a study of early T cells in non-severe SARS-CoV-2 infection. Each CDR3 protein is one row after TCRdb ran MiXCR on the 5' RACE reads. The sample lists 48,000 or so distinct CDR3 sequences; more than 5.5% were seen once. Sequences were derived from whole blood, sampled at baseline. These receptors were obtained from an adult who was a healthcare worker with PCR-confirmed SARS-CoV-2 infection or an uninfected control (not recorded which). Both conserved end residues are part of each CDR3. D genes are given only for firm matches. Rows may omit the clone size; those that give it use once, few, many or a size class.

>-|few|10|TRBJ1-1|TRBV29-1
TGCAGCGCCGGACAGCTTGAAGCTTTCTTT
CSAGQLEAFF
>-|-|15|TRBJ2-1|TRBV3-1
TGTGCCAGCAGCCAAGATGGTAACAGATACAATGAGCAGTTCTTC
CASSQDGNRYNEQFF
>TRBD2|few|15|TRBJ2-7|TRBV5-1
TGCGCCAGCAGCTTGGGACTAGCGGAAACCTACGAGCAGTACTTC
CASSLGLAETYEQYF
>-|many|15|TRBJ2-3|TRBV27
TGTGCCAGCAGTTTGTTGGGACTTAGCACAGATACGCAGTATTTT
CASSLLGLSTDTQYF
>TRBD2|-|13|TRBJ2-5|TRBV20-1
TGCAGTGCGGGACTAGCGGGAGTTGGGTCCCAGTACTTC
CSAGLAGVGSQYF
>-|many|13|TRBJ1-1|TRBV14
TGTGCCAGCAGCCAAGATCTTGAGTCTGAAGCTTTCTTT
CASSQDLESEAFF
>TRBD1|-|15|TRBJ2-7|TRBV9
TGTGCCAGCAGCGAACAGGGGGTCGGGTCCTACGAGCAGTACTTC
CASSEQGVGSYEQYF
>TRBD1|-|16|TRBJ1-1|TRBV5-4
TGTGCCAGCAGCTTGGACTTGGCAGGGGGGAACACTGAAGCTTTCTTT
CASSLDLAGGNTEAFF
>-|-|15|TRBJ1-2|TRBV20-1
TGCAGTGCTAGAGACAGAGGATCCGCAAGACTCGGCTACACCTTC
CSARDRGSARLGYTF
>TRBD2|-|16|TRBJ2-1|TRBV5-1
TGCGCCAGCAGCTTGGACGGACTAGCGGGAGGGAATGAGCAGTTCTTC
CASSLDGLAGGNEQFF